The entry below gives a single T cell receptor beta chain sequence along with its context. Its antigen remains unidentified. The data derive from a study of blood T cells in healthy people across ages. A second PCR, run for roughly 7 to 12 cycles, used a sample-barcoded 5' primer plus a J-beta primer mix. TCRdb reprocessed the 5' RACE reads via MiXCR and lists one record per CDR3 protein. The data show 600,000 to 900,000 distinct CDR3 sequences, more than 25% seen once. Notes on the study in general: A roughly linear fall in TCR beta diversity per million T cells was seen with increasing age. Calculation of diversity from one million T cells yielded estimates considered to be underestimates.

Separately, the same data were catalogued under a study of T cells of mothers and their children. This second study says: Detection yielded no persistent microchimeric T cell clones.

Sequences were obtained from blood. The sequence derives from a boy aged 5-17 years in good health.

In DNA form, the CDR3 reads TGCGCCAGCAGCTTGGAAGGGGGCTTGGAAGAAAAACTGTTTTTT. This sequence encodes CASSLEGGLEEKLFF. The chain links TRBV5-1 to TRBJ1-4, with 7 bases aligning to TRBD1. Germline loops: CDR1 SGHRS, CDR2 YFSETQ. The length of the CDR3 is 15 residues. The V gene end was trimmed by 0 bases and the J gene end by 8 bases; junction bases not matched to a gene: 7.